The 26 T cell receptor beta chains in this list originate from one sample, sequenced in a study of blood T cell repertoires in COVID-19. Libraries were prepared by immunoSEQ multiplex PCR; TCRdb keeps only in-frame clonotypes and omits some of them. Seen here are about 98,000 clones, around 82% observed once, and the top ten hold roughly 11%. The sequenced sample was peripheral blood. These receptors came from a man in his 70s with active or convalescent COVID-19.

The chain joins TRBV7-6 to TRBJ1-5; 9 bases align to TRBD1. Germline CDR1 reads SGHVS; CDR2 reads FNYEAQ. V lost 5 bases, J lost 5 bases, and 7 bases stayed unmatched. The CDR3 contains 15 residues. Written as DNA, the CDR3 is TGTGCCAGCAGCCCGGGACAGGGTTACTATCAGCCCCAGCATTTT. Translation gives CASSPGQGYYQPQHF.

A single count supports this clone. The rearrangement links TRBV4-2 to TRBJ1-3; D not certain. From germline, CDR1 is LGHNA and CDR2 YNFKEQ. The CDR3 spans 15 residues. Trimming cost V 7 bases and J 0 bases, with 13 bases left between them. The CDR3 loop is CASTRRGDSGNTIYF. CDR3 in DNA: TGTGCCAGCACCCGCCGCGGGGACTCTGGAAACACCATATATTTT.

The CDR3 nucleotides read TGTGCCAGCATGGGACAGCTTAACTATGGCTACACCTTC. This gives the protein CASMGQLNYGYTF. V and J are TRBV2 and TRBJ1-2; TRBD1 matches 7 bases. The CDR3 consists of 13 residues. V shed 7 bases, J shed 1 base, and the junction held 3 bases outside the gene matches. Germline CDR1 and CDR2: SNHLY and FYNNEI.

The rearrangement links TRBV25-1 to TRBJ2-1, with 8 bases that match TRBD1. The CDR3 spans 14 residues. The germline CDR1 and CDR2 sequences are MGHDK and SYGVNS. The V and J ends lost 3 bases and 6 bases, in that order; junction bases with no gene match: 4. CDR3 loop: CASSEPGQGNEQFF. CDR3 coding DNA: TGTGCCAGCAGTGAGCCAGGACAGGGCAATGAGCAGTTCTTC.

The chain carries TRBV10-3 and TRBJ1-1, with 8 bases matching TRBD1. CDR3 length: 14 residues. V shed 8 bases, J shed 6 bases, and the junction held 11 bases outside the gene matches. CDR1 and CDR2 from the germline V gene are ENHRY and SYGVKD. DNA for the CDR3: TGTGCCATCTCTGAGGGGACAGGCCCCGCTGAAGCTTTCTTT. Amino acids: CAISEGTGPAEAFF.

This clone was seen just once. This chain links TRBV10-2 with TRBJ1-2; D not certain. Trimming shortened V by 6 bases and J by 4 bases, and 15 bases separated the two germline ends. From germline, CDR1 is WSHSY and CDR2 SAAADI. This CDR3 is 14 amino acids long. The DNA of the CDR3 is TGCGCCAGCAGGACGGGAGAGACGATCTATGGCTACACCTTC. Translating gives CASRTGETIYGYTF.

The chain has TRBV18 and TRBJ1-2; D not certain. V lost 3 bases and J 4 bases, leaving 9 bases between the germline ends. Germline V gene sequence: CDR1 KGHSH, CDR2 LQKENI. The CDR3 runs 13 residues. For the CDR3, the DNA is TGTGCCAGCTCACCGGAACAGTTCTATGGCTACACCTTC. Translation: CASSPEQFYGYTF.

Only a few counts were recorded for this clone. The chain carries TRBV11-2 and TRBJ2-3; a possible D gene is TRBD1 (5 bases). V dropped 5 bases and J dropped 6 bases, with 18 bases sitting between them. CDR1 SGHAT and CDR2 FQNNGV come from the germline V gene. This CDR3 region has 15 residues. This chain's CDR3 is CASSTPGKDTDTQYF. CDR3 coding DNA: TGTGCCAGCAGCACCCCAGGGAAGGACACGGATACGCAGTATTTT.

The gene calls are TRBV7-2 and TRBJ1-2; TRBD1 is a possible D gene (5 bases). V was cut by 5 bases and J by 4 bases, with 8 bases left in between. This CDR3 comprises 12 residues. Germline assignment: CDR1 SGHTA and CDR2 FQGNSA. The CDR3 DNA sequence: TGTGCCAGCAGCCCGACAGTCTATGGCTACACCTTC. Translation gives CASSPTVYGYTF.

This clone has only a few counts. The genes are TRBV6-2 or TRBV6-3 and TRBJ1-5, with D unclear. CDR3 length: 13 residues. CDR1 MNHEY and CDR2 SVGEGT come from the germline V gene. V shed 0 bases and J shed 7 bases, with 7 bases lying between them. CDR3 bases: TGTGCCAGCAGTTACTCGACCAGGCAGCCCCAGCATTTT. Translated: CASSYSTRQPQHF.

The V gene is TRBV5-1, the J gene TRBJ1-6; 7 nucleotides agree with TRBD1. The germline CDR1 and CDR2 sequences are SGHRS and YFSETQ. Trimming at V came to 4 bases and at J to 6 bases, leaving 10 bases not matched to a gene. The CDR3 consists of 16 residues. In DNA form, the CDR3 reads TGCGCCAGCAGCGGGAACAGGGGTGCCCCTAATTCACCCCTCCACTTT. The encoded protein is CASSGNRGAPNSPLHF.

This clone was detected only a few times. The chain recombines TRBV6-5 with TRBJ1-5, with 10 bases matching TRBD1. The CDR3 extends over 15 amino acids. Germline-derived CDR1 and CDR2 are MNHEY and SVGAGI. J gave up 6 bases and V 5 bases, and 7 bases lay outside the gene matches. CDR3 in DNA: TGTGCCAGCAGTCGGACGACAGGGGGCTTTCAGCCCCAGCATTTT. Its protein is CASSRTTGGFQPQHF.

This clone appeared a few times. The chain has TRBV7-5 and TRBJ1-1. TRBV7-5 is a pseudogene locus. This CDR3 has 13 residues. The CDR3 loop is CARSCPNYTEAFF. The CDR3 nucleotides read TGTGCCAGAAGCTGCCCAAACTACACTGAAGCTTTCTTT.

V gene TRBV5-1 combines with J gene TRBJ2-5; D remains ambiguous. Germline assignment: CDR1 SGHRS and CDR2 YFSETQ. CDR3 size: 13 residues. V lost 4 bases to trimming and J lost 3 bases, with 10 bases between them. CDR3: CASSSRREETQYF. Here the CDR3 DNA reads TGCGCCAGCAGCAGTAGGAGAGAAGAGACCCAGTACTTC.

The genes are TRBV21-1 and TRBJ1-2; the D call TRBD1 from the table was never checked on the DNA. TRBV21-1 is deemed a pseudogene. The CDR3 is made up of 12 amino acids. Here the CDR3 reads CASSRTGHGYTF. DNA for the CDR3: TGTGCCAGCAGCCGGACAGGGCATGGCTACACCTTC.

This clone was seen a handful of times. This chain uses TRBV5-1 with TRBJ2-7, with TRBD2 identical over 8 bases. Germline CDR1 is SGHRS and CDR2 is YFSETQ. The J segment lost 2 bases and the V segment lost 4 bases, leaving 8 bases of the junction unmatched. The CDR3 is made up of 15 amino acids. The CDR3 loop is CASSARTSYPYEQYF. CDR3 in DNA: TGCGCCAGCAGCGCTAGGACTAGCTACCCCTACGAGCAGTACTTC.

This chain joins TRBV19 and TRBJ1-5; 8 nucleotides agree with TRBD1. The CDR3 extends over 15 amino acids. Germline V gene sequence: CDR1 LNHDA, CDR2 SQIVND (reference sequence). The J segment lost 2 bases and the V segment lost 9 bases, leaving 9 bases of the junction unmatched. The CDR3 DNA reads TGTGCCAGCACCCAGGGGGCCGGGGGCAATCAGCCCCAGCATTTT. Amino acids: CASTQGAGGNQPQHF.

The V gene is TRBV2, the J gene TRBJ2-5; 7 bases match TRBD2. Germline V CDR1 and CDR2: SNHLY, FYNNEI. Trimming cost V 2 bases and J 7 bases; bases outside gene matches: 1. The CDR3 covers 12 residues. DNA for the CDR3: TGTGCCAGCAGTGAACGGGGGGTGACCCAGTACTTC. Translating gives CASSERGVTQYF.

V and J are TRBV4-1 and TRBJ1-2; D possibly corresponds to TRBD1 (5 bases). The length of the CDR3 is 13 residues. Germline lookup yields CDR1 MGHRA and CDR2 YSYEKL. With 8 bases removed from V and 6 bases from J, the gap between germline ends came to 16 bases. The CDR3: CASAYQSGDGYTF. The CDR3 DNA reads TGCGCCAGCGCGTATCAGTCGGGGGATGGCTACACCTTC.

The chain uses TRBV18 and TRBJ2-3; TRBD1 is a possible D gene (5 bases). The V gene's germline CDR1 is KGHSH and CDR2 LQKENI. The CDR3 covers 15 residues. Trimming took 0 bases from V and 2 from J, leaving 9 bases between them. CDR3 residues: CASSPPNRLTDTQYF. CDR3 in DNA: TGTGCCAGCTCACCACCGAACAGGCTCACAGATACGCAGTATTTT.

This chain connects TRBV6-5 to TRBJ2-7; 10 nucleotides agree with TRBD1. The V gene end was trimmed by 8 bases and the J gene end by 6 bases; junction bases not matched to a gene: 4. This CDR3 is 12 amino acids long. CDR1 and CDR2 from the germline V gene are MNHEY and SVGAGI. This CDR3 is CASLGQGTEQYF. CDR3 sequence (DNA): TGTGCCAGCTTGGGACAGGGGACCGAGCAGTACTTC.

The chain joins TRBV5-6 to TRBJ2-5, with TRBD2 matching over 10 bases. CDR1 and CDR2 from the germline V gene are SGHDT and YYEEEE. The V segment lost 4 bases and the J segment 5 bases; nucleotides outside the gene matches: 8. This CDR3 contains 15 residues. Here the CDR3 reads CASSTERGGVETQYF. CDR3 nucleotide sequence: TGTGCCAGCAGCACTGAGCGGGGGGGTGTGGAGACCCAGTACTTC.

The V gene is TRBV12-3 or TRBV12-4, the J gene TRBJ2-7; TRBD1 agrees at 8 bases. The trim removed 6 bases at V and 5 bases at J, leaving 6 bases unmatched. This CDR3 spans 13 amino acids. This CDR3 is CASSYRGLNEQYF. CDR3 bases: TGTGCCAGCAGCTACAGGGGGTTGAACGAGCAGTACTTC.

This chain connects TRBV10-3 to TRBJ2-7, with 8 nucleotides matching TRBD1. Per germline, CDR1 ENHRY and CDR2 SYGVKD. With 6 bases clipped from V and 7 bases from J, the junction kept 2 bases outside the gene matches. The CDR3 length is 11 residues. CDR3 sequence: CAIRGQAEQYF. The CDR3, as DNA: TGTGCCATCAGGGGACAGGCGGAGCAGTACTTC.

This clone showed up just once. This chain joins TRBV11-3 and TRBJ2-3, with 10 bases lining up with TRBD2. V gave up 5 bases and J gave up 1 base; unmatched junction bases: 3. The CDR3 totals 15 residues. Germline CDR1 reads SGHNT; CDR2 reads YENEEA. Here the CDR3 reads CASSHTSGGTDTQYF. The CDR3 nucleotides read TGTGCCAGCAGCCACACTAGCGGGGGCACAGATACGCAGTATTTT.

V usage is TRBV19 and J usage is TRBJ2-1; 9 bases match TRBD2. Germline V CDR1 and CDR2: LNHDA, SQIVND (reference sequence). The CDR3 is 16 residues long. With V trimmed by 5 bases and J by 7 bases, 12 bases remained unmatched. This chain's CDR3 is CASSPPRAGGGNEQFF. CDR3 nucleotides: TGTGCCAGTAGTCCTCCCCGGGCGGGGGGGGGAAATGAGCAGTTCTTC.